This paragraph reports one T cell receptor (beta chain). There is no known antigen for this receptor. Per-base qualities were not stored, and no clone one base away is much larger. TCRbeta CDR3 regions were amplified from genomic DNA using the immunoSEQ Assay, a bias-controlled multiplex PCR. The authors processed their data as follows. Nucleated cell counts per sample were estimated from amplification of reference gene primers within the assay. To quantify the absolute abundance of each unique TCRbeta CDR3 rearrangement, sequence reads were collapsed and filtered. For each sample, productive Simpson clonality was calculated as the square root of Simpson's diversity index over productive rearrangements. The source is immuneACCESS, and TCRdb retained only in-frame sequences with V and J called. Part of the clones is not carried over; for the studies checked, unresolved V genes explain less than half of this, and the remainder is unexplained. V and J calls and clone size are those listed in that table; D and trimming were worked out from the DNA. In this sample the table shows around 170,000 clones, about 90% of which occur a single time. Around 6.5% of the sample is held by the ten biggest clonotypes.

Trimming takes 6 bases from V and 1 base from J, and the germline ends sit 12 bases apart. The CDR3 numbers 14 residues from cysteine through phenylalanine. Of the read, only the CDR3 DNA is kept; its 42 bases are in frame from base 1. From the germline V gene, CDR1 is SNHLY and CDR2 is FYNNEI. Participants in the prospective study were enrolled through a virtual design, were aged about 18 to 100 years, and lived in 20 to 30 United States geographic areas. In the prospective study, cohorts were assigned on the basis of participant-reported clinical history obtained from a screening survey and a study questionnaire. Recovered participants in ImmuneRACE Cohort 3 were defined as having two consecutive negative NP/OP PCR tests, clearance from a healthcare professional, or resolution of symptoms. In the prospective study, whole blood, serum and a nasopharyngeal or oropharyngeal swab were collected from each participant by mobile phlebotomists. Prospective study participants could optionally give additional blood draws and questionnaires over an approximately two-month period. Prospective study blood samples were shipped either frozen or at room temperature before DNA extraction.

This sample stems from a study of blood T cell repertoires in COVID-19 (dated by TCRdb to about 2020). As for the study more broadly: Samples covering the acute and convalescent phases of COVID-19 were provided by collaborators in the United States, Italy and Spain. Where HLA class I and class II types were available, the types were taken from metadata supplied by the sample provider, not from assay-based typing. The sample metadata nearly always contained a de-identified subject ID, COVID-19 status, age in years and sex. A freely available public database, intended as a resource for researchers studying the immune response to SARS-CoV-2, is where the repertoires were released. The material from the prospective study consisted of cDNA or gDNA derived from T cells, B-cell-depleted T cells, or PBMCs. The samples were drawn from the first 160 participants of the ongoing ImmuneRACE study and from roughly 1,300 subjects provided by 6 global collaborators. Subjects who had been exposed to COVID-19, were actively infected with it, or had recovered from it provided the deeply sampled blood TCRbeta repertoires that made up the dataset.

Overall study outcomes, separate from this receptor: How much clinical and demographic metadata was included differed by source and by participant, and the metadata was provided uncurated.

This sequence originates from a woman in her forties or fifties who had recovered from COVID-19. What was sequenced was PBMCs or T cells enriched from blood (not recorded which). The chain uses TRBV2 and TRBJ1-1; the D segment cannot be called with confidence. The encoded CDR3 is CASSPRETNTEAFF. The DNA sequence is given as TGTGCCAGCAGCCCTAGGGAGACGAACACTGAAGCTTTCTTT.